This T cell receptor beta chain is from a study of tumor-infiltrating lymphocytes in primary liver carcinoma. As regards this clonotype: Compared with germline, one end of the junction differs, possibly owing to a read error.

TCR beta cDNA was reverse-transcribed from about 0.45 ug of total RNA. The reaction used a constant-region primer and ProtoScript II reverse transcriptase. Sequencing libraries for TCR beta derived from three nested multiplex PCR rounds that used slightly modified ARM-PCR. One entry per CDR3 protein, called by TCRdb with MiXCR from the multiplex PCR reads. The data hold some 190,000 distinct CDR3 sequences, with around 85% observed a single time. Both RNA and DNA were isolated together from about 21-30 mg of bulk tissue that had not been sorted. Treatment-naive at the time, the patients had chronic HBV infection. Every tumor was sampled at five separate regions. What was sequenced was tumor tissue from primary liver carcinoma. This sequence originates from a middle-aged man with primary liver carcinoma and hepatitis B virus infection.

The CDR3 nucleotides read TGTGCCAGTAGTCCTAGGGGACTAGCTGGTAATGAGCAGTTATTC. Protein product: CASSPRGLAGNEQLF. This rearrangement joins TRBV19 to TRBJ2-1, with TRBD2 matching 9 bases. CDR3 length: 15 residues. Germline CDR1 LNHDA, CDR2 SQIVND (reference sequence).